This T cell receptor (beta chain) was observed in a study of T cells in Graves' hyperthyroidism and ophthalmopathy. In the study overall: At the time of initial diagnosis and before any treatment, peripheral blood was collected.

Study-level findings and limits: Progression to ophthalmopathy was predicted a median of approximately 6.4 months early. Blood also showed most of the thyroid clonotypes that were expanded above 0.001.

The length of the CDR3 is 16 residues. The V gene's germline CDR1 is MDHEN and CDR2 SYDVKM. Trimming took off 6 bases at V and 0 bases at J, with 15 bases between the two ends. Investigators excluded patients with uncontrolled infection, other autoimmune disease, pregnancy or lactation. With respect to this clonotype: Its antigen is unidentified.

From RNA transcripts, TCR beta CDR3 regions were amplified. TCR CDR3 underwent first-round RT-PCR with the HTBI primer set. From the multiplex PCR reads, TCRdb called clonotypes with MiXCR, one entry per CDR3 protein. The repertoire holds roughly 550,000 distinct CDR3 sequences, with about 16% as singletons. Specimen: blood. V usage is TRBV28 and J usage is TRBJ2-1; the D gene is possibly TRBD2 (5 bases). This TCR derives from a woman in her thirties with Graves' ophthalmopathy. CDR3 in amino acids: CASSRPGLSSYNEQFF. The CDR3 DNA reads as TGTGCCAGCAGCCGACCCGGACTCAGCTCCTACAATGAGCAGTTCTTC.